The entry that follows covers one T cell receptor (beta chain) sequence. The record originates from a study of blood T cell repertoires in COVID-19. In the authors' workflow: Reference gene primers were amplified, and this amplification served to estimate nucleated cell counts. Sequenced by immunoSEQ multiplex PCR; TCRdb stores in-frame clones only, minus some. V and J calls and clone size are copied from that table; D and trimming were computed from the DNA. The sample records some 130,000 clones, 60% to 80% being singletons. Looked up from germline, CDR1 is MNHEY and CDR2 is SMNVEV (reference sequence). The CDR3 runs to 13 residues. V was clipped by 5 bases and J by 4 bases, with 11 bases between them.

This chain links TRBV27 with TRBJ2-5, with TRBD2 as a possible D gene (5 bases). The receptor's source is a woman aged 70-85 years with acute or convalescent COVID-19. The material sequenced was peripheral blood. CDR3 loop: CASSREGTETQYF. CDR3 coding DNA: TGTGCCAGCAGTAGAGAGGGAACAGAGACCCAGTACTTC.